This entry is about one TCR beta chain. Vbeta (60) and Jbeta (13) primers were used in the PCR. Authors' data handling: About 11 million shared chains were among the about 80 million unique TCR beta chains that a later analysis counted. Measured with immunoSEQ multiplex PCR; TCRdb has only the in-frame clones, and not every one. Clone size and V and J calls were adopted from that table, with D and trimming inferred from the DNA. The sample contains under 200,000 clones, just over 75% of which appear only once. This sample was taken from a study of cytomegalovirus exposure and HLA in healthy donors. Trimming pared 3 bases from V and 5 bases from J, leaving 12 bases between. In germline, CDR1 is SGHRS, CDR2 YFSETQ. This CDR3 contains 13 residues.

Sequencing was done on a sample of PBMCs. The chain joins TRBV5-1 to TRBJ2-7; weak D call: TRBD2 (5 bases). The TCR originated in a woman aged 25 to 39 in good health and CMV-seropositive. DNA for the CDR3: TGCGCCAGCAGCTACGGTCGGGGTAACGAGCAGTACTTC. This sequence encodes CASSYGRGNEQYF.